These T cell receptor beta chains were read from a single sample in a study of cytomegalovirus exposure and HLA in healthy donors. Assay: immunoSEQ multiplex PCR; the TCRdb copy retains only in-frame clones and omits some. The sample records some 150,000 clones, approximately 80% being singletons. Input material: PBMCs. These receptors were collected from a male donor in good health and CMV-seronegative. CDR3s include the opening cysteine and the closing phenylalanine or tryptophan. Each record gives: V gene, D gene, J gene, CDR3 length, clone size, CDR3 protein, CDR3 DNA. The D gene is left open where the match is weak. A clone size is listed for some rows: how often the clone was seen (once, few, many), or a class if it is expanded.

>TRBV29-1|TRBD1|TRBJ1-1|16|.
CSVAGGAVGVNTEAFF
TGCAGCGTCGCAGGGGGCGCGGTGGGGGTGAACACTGAAGCTTTCTTT
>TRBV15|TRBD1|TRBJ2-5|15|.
CATSRPDRGKETQYF
TGTGCCACCAGCAGACCGGACAGGGGGAAAGAGACCCAGTACTTC
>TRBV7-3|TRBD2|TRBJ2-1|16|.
CASSPKAGGSYNEQFF
TGTGCCAGCAGCCCCAAAGCGGGGGGTTCCTACAATGAGCAGTTCTTC
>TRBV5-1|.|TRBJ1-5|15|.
CASSLGVVENQPQHF
TGCGCCAGCAGCTTAGGAGTGGTGGAAAATCAGCCCCAGCATTTT
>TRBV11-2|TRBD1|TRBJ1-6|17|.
CASGRGTGANNNSPLHF
TGTGCCAGCGGAAGGGGGACAGGGGCCAACAATAATTCACCCCTCCACTTT
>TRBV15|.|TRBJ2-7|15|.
CATSRDGQVTYEQYF
TGTGCCACCAGCAGAGATGGGCAGGTCACCTACGAGCAGTACTTC
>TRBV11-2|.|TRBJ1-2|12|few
CASSPQGYGYTF
TGTGCCAGCAGCCCACAGGGTTATGGCTACACCTTC
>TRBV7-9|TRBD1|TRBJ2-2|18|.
CASSSPSGTGRLAGELFF
TGTGCCAGCAGCTCACCCTCCGGGACAGGGAGATTAGCCGGGGAGCTGTTTTTT
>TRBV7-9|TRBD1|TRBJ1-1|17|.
CASSDHRTGRTNTEAFF
TGTGCCAGCAGCGACCACAGGACAGGGAGAACGAACACTGAAGCTTTCTTT
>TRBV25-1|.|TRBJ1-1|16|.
CASSENGWGGNTEAFF
TGTGCCAGCAGTGAAAACGGGTGGGGAGGAAACACTGAAGCTTTCTTT
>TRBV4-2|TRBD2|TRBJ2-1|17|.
CASSQVFSTSGSNEQFF
TGTGCCAGCAGCCAAGTTTTTAGCACTAGCGGGAGCAATGAGCAGTTCTTC
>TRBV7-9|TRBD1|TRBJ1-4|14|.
CASTGTATNEKLFF
TGTGCCAGCACCGGGACAGCAACTAATGAAAAACTGTTTTTT
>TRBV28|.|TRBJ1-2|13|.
CASTLTENYGYTF
TGTGCCAGCACCCTGACAGAAAACTATGGCTACACCTTC
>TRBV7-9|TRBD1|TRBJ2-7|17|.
CASSLGSRGQGPYEQYF
TGTGCCAGCAGCTTAGGCTCCAGGGGACAGGGGCCTTACGAGCAGTACTTC
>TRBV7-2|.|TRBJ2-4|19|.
CASSAPRAGNRVAKNIQYF
TGTGCCAGCAGCGCCCCCAGGGCAGGGAACAGGGTAGCCAAAAACATTCAGTACTTC
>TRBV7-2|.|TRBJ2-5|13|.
CASRLTGDVTQYF
TGTGCCAGCAGATTGACTGGCGATGTGACCCAGTACTTC
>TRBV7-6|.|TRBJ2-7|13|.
CASSFFLENEQYF
TGTGCCAGCAGCTTTTTTCTTGAGAACGAGCAGTACTTC
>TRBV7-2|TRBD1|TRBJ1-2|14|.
CASSSGTGNYGYTF
TGTGCCAGCAGCTCCGGGACAGGAAACTATGGCTACACCTTC
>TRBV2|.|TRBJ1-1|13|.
CASRGRLAHGVFF
TGTGCCAGCAGAGGGCGGTTAGCCCACGGGGTTTTCTTT
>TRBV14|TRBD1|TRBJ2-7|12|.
CASGQVSYEQYF
TGTGCCAGCGGACAGGTCTCCTACGAGCAGTACTTC
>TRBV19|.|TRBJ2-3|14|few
CASGVSGFTDTQYF
TGTGCCAGTGGCGTCAGCGGGTTCACAGATACGCAGTATTTT
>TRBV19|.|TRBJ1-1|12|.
CASARGVGEAFF
TGTGCCAGTGCAAGGGGTGTTGGGGAAGCTTTCTTT
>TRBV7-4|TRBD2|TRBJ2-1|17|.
CASSLGPSGISVDEQFF
TGTGCCAGCAGCTTAGGGCCTAGCGGGATCTCAGTCGATGAGCAGTTCTTC
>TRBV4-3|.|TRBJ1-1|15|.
CASSPVDTSNTEAFF
TGCGCCAGCAGCCCCGTTGACACGTCGAACACTGAAGCTTTCTTT
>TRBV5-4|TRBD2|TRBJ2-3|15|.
CAGSLDSGGGDTQYF
TGTGCCGGCAGCTTGGATAGCGGGGGCGGGGATACGCAGTATTTT
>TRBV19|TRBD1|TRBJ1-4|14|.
CASRSDRGREKLFF
TGTGCCAGTAGATCGGACAGGGGGCGTGAAAAACTGTTTTTT
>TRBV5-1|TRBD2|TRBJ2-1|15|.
CASSFTTSGGTEQFF
TGCGCCAGCAGCTTTACGACTAGCGGGGGTACTGAGCAGTTCTTC
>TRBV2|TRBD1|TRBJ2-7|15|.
CASSESGTGGYEQYF
TGTGCCAGCAGTGAAAGCGGGACAGGGGGCTACGAGCAGTACTTC
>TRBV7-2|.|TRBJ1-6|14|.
CASSLQGTHSTLHF
TGTGCCAGCAGCTTACAGGGGACCCATTCGACCCTCCACTTT
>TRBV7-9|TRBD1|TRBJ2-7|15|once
CASSPQGAISYEQYF
TGTGCCAGCAGCCCACAGGGGGCTATCTCTTACGAGCAGTACTTC
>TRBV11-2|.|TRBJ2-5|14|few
CASSLGGIQETQYF
TGTGCCAGCAGCTTGGGGGGTATTCAAGAGACCCAGTACTTC
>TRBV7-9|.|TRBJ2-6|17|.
CASSRSRGASGANVLTF
TGTGCCAGCAGCCGGTCAAGGGGCGCGTCTGGGGCCAACGTCCTGACTTTC
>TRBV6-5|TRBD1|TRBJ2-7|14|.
CASRPGQGTYEQYF
TGTGCCAGCAGACCGGGACAGGGTACGTACGAGCAGTACTTC
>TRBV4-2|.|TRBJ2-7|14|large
CASSQEAGQDEQYF
TGTGCCAGCAGCCAAGAGGCAGGGCAGGACGAGCAGTACTTC
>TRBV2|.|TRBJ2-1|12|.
CASRGGYNEQFF
TGTGCCAGCAGGGGGGGCTACAATGAGCAGTTCTTC
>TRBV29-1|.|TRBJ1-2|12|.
CSVEGQAGSYTF
TGCAGCGTTGAAGGACAGGCTGGAAGCTACACCTTC
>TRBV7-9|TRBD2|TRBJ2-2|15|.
CASSILAGSTGELFF
TGTGCCAGCAGTATTCTAGCGGGTAGTACCGGGGAGCTGTTTTTT
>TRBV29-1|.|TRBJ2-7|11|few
CSVVTSYEQYF
TGCAGCGTTGTTACCAGCTACGAGCAGTACTTC
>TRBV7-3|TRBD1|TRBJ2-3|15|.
CASSSRTGGPDTQYF
TGTGCCAGCAGCTCCCGGACAGGAGGCCCAGATACGCAGTATTTT
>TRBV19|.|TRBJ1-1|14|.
CASSIQTDNTEAFF
TGTGCCAGTAGTATACAGACAGATAACACTGAAGCTTTCTTT
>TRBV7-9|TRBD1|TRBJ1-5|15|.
CASSLGEGAGQPQHF
TGTGCCAGCAGCTTAGGTGAGGGGGCAGGTCAGCCCCAGCATTTT
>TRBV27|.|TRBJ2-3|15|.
CASRTWRGGVDTQYF
TGTGCCAGCAGAACGTGGAGGGGTGGAGTGGATACGCAGTATTTT
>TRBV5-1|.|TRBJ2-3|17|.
CASSWWERTVRRDTQYF
TGCGCCAGCAGCTGGTGGGAACGGACAGTGCGTCGAGATACGCAGTATTTT
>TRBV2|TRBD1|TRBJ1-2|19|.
CASSVPQGASFTGNYGYTF
TGTGCCAGCAGTGTCCCCCAGGGGGCGTCGTTCACTGGCAACTATGGCTACACCTTC
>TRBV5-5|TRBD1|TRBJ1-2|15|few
CASSTRQGNTHGYTF
TGTGCCAGCAGCACGAGACAGGGGAACACACATGGCTACACCTTC
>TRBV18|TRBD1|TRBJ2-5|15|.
CASSPPGTGQETQYF
TGTGCCAGCTCACCACCGGGGACAGGCCAAGAGACCCAGTACTTC
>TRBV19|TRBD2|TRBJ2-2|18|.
CASSIRMISGRATGELFF
TGTGCCAGTAGTATAAGAATGATTAGCGGGAGGGCCACCGGGGAGCTGTTTTTT
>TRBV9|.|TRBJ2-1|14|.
CASSVTGSQNEQFF
TGTGCCAGCAGCGTAACCGGGAGTCAAAATGAGCAGTTCTTC